Listed here are 29 T cell receptor beta chains from one sample, sequenced in a study of radiation and T cells in renal cell carcinoma. Some clones are missing from TCRdb's copy, which holds only in-frame ones; the method was immunoSEQ multiplex PCR. The sample lists nearly 50,000 clones; roughly 83% were seen once. The time point was: baseline pretreatment blood. The treatment denotes: 15 Gy SBRT to primary tumor, nephrectomy 4 weeks later. The sample here was blood, taken from a patient whose treatment included radiotherapy and nephrectomy. These receptors were collected from a woman in her 70s with renal cell carcinoma.

In regard to this clone: Sequence at one end of the junction differs from germline and may be a read error. The V and J genes are TRBV5-1 and TRBJ2-7, with 10 bases matching TRBD2. Germline V gene sequence: CDR1 SGHRS, CDR2 YFSETQ. The CDR3 loop spans 14 amino acids. The CDR3 spells CASNPSGGSYVQYF. Written as DNA, the CDR3 is TGCGCCAGCAACCCTAGCGGGGGATCCTACGTGCAGTACTTC.

The rearrangement joins TRBV6-6 to TRBJ1-2, with 9 bases aligning to TRBD1. The CDR3 runs 15 residues. Germline V CDR1 and CDR2: MNHNY, SVGAGI (reference sequence). Trimming cost V 7 bases and J 3 bases; bases outside gene matches: 9. The CDR3 spells CASTNRDREHYGYTF. The CDR3 bases are TGTGCCAGCACAAACCGGGACAGGGAACACTATGGCTACACCTTC.

The chain employs TRBV7-9 and TRBJ2-7; 7 nucleotides line up with TRBD1. Germline V gene sequence: CDR1 SEHNR, CDR2 FQNEAQ (reference sequence). The CDR3 spans 14 residues. J gave up 4 bases and V 4 bases, and 7 bases lay outside the gene matches. CDR3 DNA: TGTGCCAGCAGCTCATCGGGACAGCCTTACGAGCAGTACTTC. Translation gives CASSSSGQPYEQYF.

This clone was counted between two and nine times. The chain couples TRBV7-2 to TRBJ2-1; tentative D call: TRBD2 (7 bases). CDR1 is SGHTA and CDR2 is FQGNSA in the germline V gene. The CDR3 runs 14 residues. Trimming took off 3 bases at V and 7 bases at J, with 13 bases between the two ends. DNA of the CDR3: TGTGCCAGCAGCTTTTACGGGGGGCCAAATGAGCAGTTCTTC. Protein sequence: CASSFYGGPNEQFF. Based on the CDR3 plus reference TRBV7-2 and TRBJ2-1, the full variable domain is GAGVSQSPSNKVTEKGKDVELRCDPISGHTALYWYRQSLGQGLEFLIYFQGNSAPDKSGLPSDRFSAERTGGSVSTLTIQRTQQEDSAVYLCASSFYGGPNEQFFGPGTRLTVL.

V is TRBV5-1 and J is TRBJ2-7; 8 positions match TRBD2. CDR3 size: 14 residues. Trimming cost V 6 bases and J 2 bases; bases outside gene matches: 7. Germline V gives CDR1 SGHRS, CDR2 YFSETQ. The CDR3 region is CASKGTREPYEQYF. The CDR3 DNA reads TGCGCCAGCAAAGGGACTAGGGAGCCCTACGAGCAGTACTTC.

The chain uses TRBV27 and TRBJ2-3, with 9 positions matching TRBD2. J gave up 4 bases and V 4 bases, and 15 bases lay outside the gene matches. CDR1 MNHEY and CDR2 SMNVEV come from the germline V gene (reference sequence). The CDR3 is 18 amino acids. In nucleotides, the CDR3 is TGTGCCAGCAGTTCCCTTCTTGGGGGCGGGGGGGACTCAGATACGCAGTATTTT. Translating it yields CASSSLLGGGGDSDTQYF.

J is TRBJ2-6 and V is TRBV6-6, with D uncertain. Germline V gene data show CDR1 as MNHNY and CDR2 as SVGAGI (reference sequence). This CDR3 is 15 amino acids long. V gave up 5 bases and J gave up 0 bases, with 8 bases separating them. The CDR3 DNA reads as TGTGCCAGCAGTCTCCCGAGCTCTGGGGCCAACGTCCTGACTTTC. Amino acids: CASSLPSSGANVLTF.

Only a few counts were recorded for this clone. The chain combines TRBV2 with TRBJ1-3, with a weak D call TRBD1 (5 bases). V lost 8 bases, J lost 6 bases, and 8 bases lay in between. Germline values: CDR1 SNHLY, CDR2 FYNNEI. The CDR3 is made up of 11 amino acids. For the CDR3, the DNA is TGTGCCAGCGTGGGGGAAAACACCATATATTTT. Its protein product is CASVGENTIYF.

The chain joins TRBV10-3 to TRBJ2-1; tentatively, D is TRBD1 or TRBD2 (5 bases each). CDR3 length: 16 amino acids. Germline-derived CDR1 and CDR2 are ENHRY and SYGVKD. The V end lost 3 bases, the J end lost 6 bases, and 18 bases lay between the germline ends. The CDR3 DNA reads TGTGCCATCAGTGACTCTGACGGGACGGAATTCAATGAGCAGTTCTTC. This translates into CAISDSDGTEFNEQFF.

This chain joins TRBV11-3 and TRBJ2-7; no reliable D call. V lost 1 base to trimming and J lost 2 bases, with 6 bases between them. CDR1 is SGHNT, CDR2 YENEEA, per germline. The length of the CDR3 is 13 residues. In DNA, the CDR3 is TGTGCCAGCAGCTTAGGCGAAACCTACGAGCAGTACTTC. Protein sequence: CASSLGETYEQYF. Full variable domain (outside the CDR3, taken from reference TRBV11-3 and TRBJ2-7): EAGVVQSPRYKIIEKKQPVAFWCNPISGHNTLYWYLQNLGQGPELLIRYENEEAVDDSQLPKDRFSAERLKGVDSTLKIQPAELGDSAVYLCASSLGETYEQYFGPGTRLTVT.

The rearrangement uses TRBV5-5 and TRBJ1-6; D gene ambiguous. The ends were cut back, 1 base at V and 9 bases at J, with 11 bases in the middle. CDR3 size: 14 residues. The germline gives CDR1 SGHKS, CDR2 YYEKEE (reference sequence). CDR3 amino acids: CASSLSPGVSPLHF. CDR3 nucleotides: TGTGCCAGCAGCTTGTCCCCCGGAGTTTCACCCCTCCACTTT.

The genes are TRBV7-2 and TRBJ2-3, with 10 positions matching TRBD2. Looked up from germline, CDR1 is SGHTA and CDR2 is FQGNSA. V shed 2 bases, J shed 6 bases, and the junction held 11 bases outside the gene matches. The CDR3 has 17 amino acids. CDR3 nucleotides: TGTGCCAGCAGCTTAAGTCTCAGCGGGAGGGCCACGGATACGCAGTATTTT. This codes for CASSLSLSGRATDTQYF.

V gene TRBV27 combines with J gene TRBJ1-6; no clear D. In germline, CDR1 is MNHEY, CDR2 SMNVEV (reference sequence). Deletions cut 6 bases from V and 0 bases from J, with 6 bases between. CDR3 size: 14 residues. The CDR3 nucleotides read TGTGCCAGCAGCTTCAGCTCCTATAATTCACCCCTCCACTTT. As protein: CASSFSSYNSPLHF.

This rearrangement joins TRBV5-6 to TRBJ2-3; D not resolved. The germline gives CDR1 SGHDT, CDR2 YYEEEE. The CDR3 extends over 13 amino acids. Trimming took 1 base from V and 6 from J, leaving 9 bases between them. The CDR3 nucleotides are TGTGCCAGCAGCTTGCCCTTTTTCGATACGCAGTATTTT. The encoded protein is CASSLPFFDTQYF.

The chain joins TRBV9 to TRBJ1-6, with a tentative D call TRBD1 (5 bases). V was cut by 0 bases and J by 6 bases, with 13 bases left in between. Germline V lookup: CDR1 SGDLS, CDR2 YYNGEE. The CDR3 loop spans 16 amino acids. CDR3 residues: CASSVVGEGGNSPLHF. As DNA, the CDR3 is TGTGCCAGCAGCGTAGTAGGGGAAGGTGGTAATTCACCCCTCCACTTT.

The chain couples TRBV5-1 to TRBJ2-7, with a tentative D call TRBD2 (5 bases). The germline V and J ends were trimmed by 2 bases and 6 bases, with 12 bases remaining between them. Germline V CDR1 and CDR2: SGHRS, YFSETQ. This CDR3 region has 13 residues. The DNA for the CDR3 is TGCGCCAGCAGCTTCAGTGGGGAGAGCGAGCAGTACTTC. Its protein product is CASSFSGESEQYF. Filled out from reference TRBV5-1 and TRBJ2-7, the complete variable domain reads KAGVTQTPRYLIKTRGQQVTLSCSPISGHRSVSWYQQTPGQGLQFLFEYFSETQRNKGNFPGRFSGRQFSNSRSEMNVSTLELGDSALYLCASSFSGESEQYFGPGTRLTVT.

V usage is TRBV19 and J usage is TRBJ1-2, with 10 bases that match TRBD1. V lost 5 bases and J lost 6; bases outside the gene matches: 6. Germline loops: CDR1 LNHDA, CDR2 SQIVND (reference sequence). The CDR3 runs 14 residues. CDR3: CASSPRDRGHGYTF. In DNA form, the CDR3 reads TGTGCCAGTAGTCCCCGGGACAGGGGCCATGGCTACACCTTC.

This chain connects TRBV7-2 to TRBJ2-3, with D unclear. The CDR3 covers 11 residues. The germline V and J ends were trimmed by 4 bases and 12 bases, with 11 bases remaining between them. Germline CDR1 and CDR2: SGHTA and FQGNSA. The chain's CDR3 is CASSSTLPQYF. CDR3 in DNA: TGTGCCAGCAGCTCCACCCTCCCACAGTATTTT.

Note on this clone: Other DNA sequences within the sample encode an identical CDR3. The rearrangement joins TRBV5-6 to TRBJ1-5, with D unresolved. CDR1 SGHDT and CDR2 YYEEEE come from the germline V gene. V was pared by 1 base and J by 4 bases, with 6 bases between. CDR3 length equals 13 residues. CDR3 sequence: CASSLLGNQPQHF. CDR3 DNA: TGTGCCAGCAGCTTGCTAGGGAATCAGCCCCAGCATTTT.

The V and J genes are TRBV19 and TRBJ1-1; D may be TRBD1 (6 bases). This CDR3 spans 17 amino acids. V was clipped by 7 bases and J by 0 bases, with 21 bases between them. Germline V lookup: CDR1 LNHDA, CDR2 SQIVND (reference sequence). The CDR3 is CASMNPTGSRMNTEAFF. DNA for the CDR3: TGTGCCAGTATGAACCCAACAGGGAGTAGGATGAACACTGAAGCTTTCTTT. The variable domain in full, completed from reference TRBV19 and TRBJ1-1, reads DGGITQSPKYLFRKEGQNVTLSCEQNLNHDAMYWYRQDPGQGLRLIYYSQIVNDFQKGDIAEGYSVSREKKESFPLTVTSAQKNPTAFYLCASMNPTGSRMNTEAFFGQGTRLTVV.

This chain joins TRBV19 and TRBJ2-2; D possibly uses TRBD1 or TRBD2 (6 bases each). The CDR3 covers 12 residues. The germline V gene encodes CDR1 LNHDA and CDR2 SQIVND (reference sequence). The germline V and J ends were trimmed by 6 bases and 6 bases, with 8 bases remaining between them. The CDR3, as DNA: TGTGCCAGTAGGGGGGGCCCCGGGGAGCTGTTTTTT. Protein: CASRGGPGELFF.

The chain carries TRBV19 and TRBJ1-1, with D possibly matching TRBD1 (5 bases). V was pared by 3 bases and J by 2 bases, with 10 bases between. CDR3 size: 14 residues. The germline V gene has CDR1 LNHDA and CDR2 SQIVND (reference sequence). In DNA form, the CDR3 reads TGTGCCAGTAGTATGCCCAGGGCTAACACTGAAGCTTTCTTT. Its translation: CASSMPRANTEAFF.

The chain is built from TRBV7-9 and TRBJ2-5; 8 bases match TRBD2. V lost 2 bases, J lost 3 bases, and 2 bases stayed unmatched. CDR1 and CDR2 (germline): SEHNR, FQNEAQ (reference sequence). This CDR3 contains 14 residues. The CDR3, as DNA: TGTGCCAGCAGCTTAAAGACTAGCGAAGAGACCCAGTACTTC. This encodes CASSLKTSEETQYF.

The rearrangement uses TRBV11-2 and TRBJ2-2, with D unclear. Trimming cost V 1 base and J 4 bases, with 10 bases left between them. The CDR3 has 15 residues. Germline V gene lookup returns CDR1 SGHAT and CDR2 FQNNGV. CDR3 DNA: TGTGCCAGCAGCTTAGTTCTAGTACCCACCGGGGAGCTGTTTTTT. Protein: CASSLVLVPTGELFF.

The chain links TRBV30 to TRBJ1-1; no clear D gene. CDR3 length: 13 residues. Between the trimmed V and J ends, which lost 1 base and 3 bases, there was a span of 9 bases. CDR1 is GTSNPN, CDR2 SVGIG, per germline (reference sequence). CDR3: CAWSEISDTEAFF. The CDR3 region has the DNA TGTGCCTGGAGTGAAATTTCGGACACTGAAGCTTTCTTT. The variable domain in full, completed from reference TRBV30 and TRBJ1-1, reads SQTIHQWPATLVQPVGSPLSLECTVEGTSNPNLYWYRQAAGRGLQLLFYSVGIGQISSEVPQNLSASRPQDRQFILSSKKLLLSDSGFYLCAWSEISDTEAFFGQGTRLTVV.

This sequence joins TRBV10-3 and TRBJ1-2; 8 bases fit TRBD1. The CDR3 has 14 residues. Per germline, CDR1 ENHRY and CDR2 SYGVKD. The junction had 9 bases not matched to a gene; V was cut back by 4 bases and J by 8 bases. Here the CDR3 reads CAISGQGTKKGYTF. CDR3 bases: TGTGCCATCAGTGGACAGGGGACGAAGAAAGGCTACACCTTC.

The V call is TRBV6-6, the J call TRBJ1-3; the D gene is possibly TRBD1 (5 bases). Trimming pared 2 bases from V and 9 bases from J, leaving 8 bases between. Per germline, CDR1 MNHNY and CDR2 SVGAGI (reference sequence). This CDR3 is built from 12 residues. DNA of the CDR3: TGTGCCAGCAGTTACGAGGGGACCACCATATATTTT. Protein product: CASSYEGTTIYF.

For the CDR3, the DNA is TGTGCCAGCAGTTACTCTTCCGTCCAGGGTGGCTACACCTTC. It codes for CASSYSSVQGGYTF. The V call is TRBV6-5, the J call TRBJ1-2; a weak D match, TRBD1 (5 bases). Germline values: CDR1 MNHEY, CDR2 SVGAGI. The ends were cut back, 0 bases at V and 7 bases at J, with 12 bases in the middle. The CDR3 covers 14 residues.

The chain employs TRBV2 and TRBJ1-2; 7 nucleotides agree with TRBD1. J was trimmed by 6 bases and V by 6 bases; bases with no gene match: 13. The CDR3 totals 15 residues. Germline V gene lookup returns CDR1 SNHLY and CDR2 FYNNEI. The CDR3 sequence: CASSEPGQRYNGYTF. The CDR3 coding sequence is TGTGCCAGCAGCGAACCGGGACAGCGGTATAATGGCTACACCTTC.